These 2 T cell receptor beta chains came from one sample sequenced in a study of radiotherapy plus CTLA-4 blockade in lung cancer (dated by TCRdb to the late 2010s). Receptors were amplified or captured by the immunoSEQ multiplex PCR assay. Drawn from immuneACCESS, this table holds only the in-frame rearrangements with V and J called that TCRdb kept. Clones are partly lost; checked studies trace under half to an unresolved V gene and leave the rest unexplained. Here the sample has about 59,000 clones; 72% occur a single time. Of the sample, roughly 8.7% is held by the ten largest clones. The starting material was peripheral blood, obtained from a patient treated with radiotherapy plus ipilimumab. The receptors originated from a human donor with non-small cell lung cancer whose response to radiotherapy plus ipilimumab could not be evaluated.

The V call is TRBV27, the J call TRBJ2-5; D perhaps matches TRBD1 (6 bases). The J call is doubtful: the DNA matches TRBJ2-7 better. This CDR3 region has 13 residues. From germline, CDR1 is MNHEY and CDR2 SMNVEV (reference sequence). The CDR3 DNA follows: TGTGCCAGCAGCCAGACAGGTACCTACGAGCAGTACTTC. Protein: CASSQTGTYEQYF.

This clone came up a few times. V gene TRBV19 combines with J gene TRBJ1-3; D is undetermined. The germline gives CDR1 LNHDA, CDR2 SQIVND (reference sequence). V was shortened by 4 bases and J by 3 bases, with 10 bases between the two germline ends. This CDR3 comprises 14 residues. CDR3 residues: CASSTGSGGNTIYF. DNA of the CDR3: TGTGCCAGTAGTACGGGTTCCGGTGGAAACACCATATATTTT.